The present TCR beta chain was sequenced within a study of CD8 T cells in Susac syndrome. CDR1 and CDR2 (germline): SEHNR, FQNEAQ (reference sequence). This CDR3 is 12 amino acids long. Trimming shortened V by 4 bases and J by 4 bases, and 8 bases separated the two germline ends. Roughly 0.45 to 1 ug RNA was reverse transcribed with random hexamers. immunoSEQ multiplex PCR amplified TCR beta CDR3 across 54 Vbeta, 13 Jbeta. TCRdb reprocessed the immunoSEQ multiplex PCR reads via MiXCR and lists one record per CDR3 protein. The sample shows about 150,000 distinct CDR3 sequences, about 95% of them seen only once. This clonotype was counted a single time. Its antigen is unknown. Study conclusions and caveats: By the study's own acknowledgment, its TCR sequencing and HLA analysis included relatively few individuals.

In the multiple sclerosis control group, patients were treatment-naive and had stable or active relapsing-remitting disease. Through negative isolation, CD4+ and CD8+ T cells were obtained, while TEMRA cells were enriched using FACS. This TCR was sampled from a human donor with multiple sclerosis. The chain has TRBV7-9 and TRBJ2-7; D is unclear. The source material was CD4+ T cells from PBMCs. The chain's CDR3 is CASSSVTYEQYF. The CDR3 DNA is TGTGCCAGCAGCTCAGTCACATACGAGCAGTACTTC. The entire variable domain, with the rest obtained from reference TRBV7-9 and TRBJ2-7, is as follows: DTGVSQNPRHKITKRGQNVTFRCDPISEHNRLYWYRQTLGQGPEFLTYFQNEAQLEKSRLLSDRFSAERPKGSFSTLEIQRTEQGDSAMYLCASSSVTYEQYFGPGTRLTVT.